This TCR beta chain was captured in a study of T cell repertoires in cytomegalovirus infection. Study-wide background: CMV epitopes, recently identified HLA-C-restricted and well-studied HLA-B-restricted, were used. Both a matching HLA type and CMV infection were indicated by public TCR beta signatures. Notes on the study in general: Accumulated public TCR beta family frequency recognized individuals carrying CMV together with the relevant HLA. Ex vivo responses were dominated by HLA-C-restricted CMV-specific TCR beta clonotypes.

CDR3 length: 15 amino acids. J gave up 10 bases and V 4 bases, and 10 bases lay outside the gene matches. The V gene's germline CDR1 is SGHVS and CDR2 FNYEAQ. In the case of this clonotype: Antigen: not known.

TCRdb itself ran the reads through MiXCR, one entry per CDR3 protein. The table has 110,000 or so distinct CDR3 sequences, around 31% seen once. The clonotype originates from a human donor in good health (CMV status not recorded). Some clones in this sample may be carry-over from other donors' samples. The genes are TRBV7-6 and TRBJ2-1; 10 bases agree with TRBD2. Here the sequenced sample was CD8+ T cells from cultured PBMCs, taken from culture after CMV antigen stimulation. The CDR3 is CASSSERGGPWEQFF. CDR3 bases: TGTGCCAGCAGCTCTGAGCGGGGGGGCCCTTGGGAGCAGTTCTTC. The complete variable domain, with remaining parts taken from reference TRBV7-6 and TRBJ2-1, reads GAGVSQSPRYKVTKRGQDVALRCDPISGHVSLYWYRQALGQGPEFLTYFNYEAQQDKSGLPNDRFSAERPEGSISTLTIQRTEQRDSAMYRCASSSERGGPWEQFFGPGTRLTVL.